A single sample gave rise to the 29 T cell receptor beta chains below, sequenced in a study of blood T cells in healthy people across ages. The authors ran a second PCR of roughly 6 to 12 cycles using a sample-barcoded 5' primer and a J-beta primer mix. TCRdb ran MiXCR on the 5' RACE reads and lists one entry per CDR3 protein. The table records around 800,000 distinct CDR3 sequences, 20% to 30% of them present only once. The sample was also reused in another study, on T cells of mothers and their children.

Sequencing was performed on blood. The receptors were gathered from a boy between 5 and 17 years old in good health.

This clonotype showed up just a few times. The V call is TRBV15, the J call TRBJ2-7; D call uncertain. The ends were cut back, 2 bases at V and 1 base at J, with 15 bases in the middle. From germline, CDR1 is LNHNV and CDR2 YYDKDF (reference sequence). The CDR3 runs to 16 residues. The CDR3 here is CATSRPFGQPSYEQYF. The CDR3 DNA sequence: TGTGCCACCAGCAGACCCTTTGGGCAGCCATCCTACGAGCAGTACTTC.

This chain links TRBV20-1 with TRBJ2-3, with D possibly called TRBD1 or TRBD2 (7 bases each). This CDR3 contains 14 residues. Trimming cost V 4 bases and J 3 bases, with 14 bases left between them. Germline CDR1 is DFQATT and CDR2 is SNEGSKA (reference sequence). The CDR3 region has the DNA TGCAGTGCTACTCGACAGGGAGGGACAGATACGCAGTATTTT. It yields the protein CSATRQGGTDTQYF.

A few counts support this clonotype. J is TRBJ1-4 and V is TRBV12-3 or TRBV12-4; TRBD1 might be the D (6 bases). CDR3 size: 17 residues. Trimming took off 5 bases at V and 5 bases at J, with 21 bases between the two ends. CDR3 bases: TGTGCCAGCAGTCTAACCCCGGGGGCAGGCGGAAATGAAAAACTGTTTTTT. This translates into CASSLTPGAGGNEKLFF.

Worth noting for this clonotype: A clone one base away is much larger, so this may be a read error. Because it lacks the conserved phenylalanine or tryptophan at the end, this CDR3 is likely a read error. V gene TRBV30 combines with J gene TRBJ2-3; no clear D. CDR3 length: 14 residues. With 0 bases removed from V and 1 base from J, the gap between germline ends came to 8 bases. Per the germline V gene, CDR1 is GTSNPN and CDR2 is SVGIG (reference sequence). This chain's CDR3 is CAWSVGSRTDTQYL. DNA of the CDR3: TGTGCCTGGAGTGTGGGGTCTCGCACAGATACGCAGTATCTT.

The chain joins TRBV7-3 to TRBJ1-2; 8 bases line up with TRBD1. Losses at the gene ends were 0 bases for V and 7 bases for J; bases not matched to a gene: 4. This CDR3 spans 14 amino acids. Germline CDR1 SGHTA, CDR2 FQGTGA. In DNA form, the CDR3 reads TGTGCCAGCAGCTTAACTTCAGGGGGCGTTGGCTACACCTTC. Translating gives CASSLTSGGVGYTF.

This rearrangement joins TRBV28 to TRBJ2-5; possibly TRBD2 for D (6 bases). Trimming shortened V by 9 bases and J by 5 bases, and 16 bases separated the two germline ends. The CDR3 runs 13 residues. Germline loops: CDR1 MDHEN, CDR2 SYDVKM. The CDR3 reads CASLGGGLETQYF. The CDR3 DNA sequence: TGTGCCAGTCTTGGTGGGGGGTTGGAGACCCAGTACTTC.

There are a few counts of this clonotype. The chain links TRBV20-1 to TRBJ2-3; TRBD2 matches at 12 bases. This CDR3 region has 13 residues. V shed 3 bases, J shed 9 bases, and the junction held 4 bases outside the gene matches. Germline loops: CDR1 DFQATT, CDR2 SNEGSKA (reference sequence). The CDR3 here is CSARVTSGGTQYF. CDR3 DNA: TGCAGTGCTAGGGTGACTAGCGGGGGCACGCAGTATTTT.

In regard to this clonotype: It is unclear where the CDR3 begins or ends on the DNA, so no DNA is shown, and the CDR3 is as TCRdb lists it. The gene calls are TRBV11-1 and TRBJ2-7; TRBD2, the D gene given by the table, was not confirmed from the DNA. Germline CDR1 reads SGHAT; CDR2 reads FQDESV (reference sequence). With termini counted, the CDR3 has 23 amino acids. CDR3 sequence reads: CASSPREGNYGYTFGSGFNEQYF.

This clonotype was counted a few times. V usage is TRBV3-1 and J usage is TRBJ2-7; weak D call: TRBD2 (7 bases). Per the germline V gene, CDR1 is LGHDT and CDR2 is YNNKEL (reference sequence). CDR3 length: 14 residues. V lost 4 bases, J lost 4 bases, and 14 bases lay in between. CDR3 amino acids: CASSPGGGRYEQYF. Here the CDR3 DNA reads TGTGCCAGCAGCCCCGGCGGGGGCCGATACGAGCAGTACTTC.

This clonotype appeared a few times. This rearrangement joins TRBV27 to TRBJ2-3, with TRBD1 identical over 9 bases. Per germline, CDR1 MNHEY and CDR2 SMNVEV (reference sequence). The CDR3 is 16 amino acids. The ends lost 6 bases at V and 0 bases at J; junction bases unmatched: 7. DNA of the CDR3: TGTGCCAGCAGCCCAACCGGGACAGGGAGCACAGATACGCAGTATTTT. Translation: CASSPTGTGSTDTQYF.

This clonotype turned up a few times. The chain employs TRBV5-1 and TRBJ2-1, with D unclear. The germline V and J ends were trimmed by 1 base and 12 bases, with 17 bases remaining between them. The CDR3 runs 14 residues. The germline V gene encodes CDR1 SGHRS and CDR2 YFSETQ. The CDR3 coding sequence is TGCGCCAGCAGCTTGCTGGACGTAGAGCACGGGCAGTTCTTC. Translating gives CASSLLDVEHGQFF.

This clonotype was seen more than once but under ten times. The V and J genes are TRBV10-3 and TRBJ2-5; D call uncertain. Near its end, the DNA agrees better with TRBJ2-1, so the J call may be wrong. Germline loops: CDR1 ENHRY, CDR2 SYGVKD. CDR3 length equals 13 residues. CDR3 in amino acids: CAISESMGYEQFF. The CDR3 DNA reads TGTGCCATCAGTGAGTCGATGGGATATGAGCAGTTCTTC.

This clonotype was observed a few times. This chain joins TRBV27 and TRBJ2-2; perhaps D is TRBD1 or TRBD2 (6 bases each). With 4 bases removed from V and 6 bases from J, the gap between germline ends came to 12 bases. The CDR3 consists of 14 residues. Per germline, CDR1 MNHEY and CDR2 SMNVEV (reference sequence). For the CDR3, the DNA is TGTGCCAGCAGTTCGTCGGAGGGGGCCGGGGAGCTGTTTTTT. This sequence encodes CASSSSEGAGELFF.

This clonotype was observed a few times. The chain links TRBV10-3 to TRBJ1-1; a possible D gene is TRBD1 (6 bases). The CDR3 runs to 12 residues. Trimming removed 10 bases at V and 7 bases at J, with 16 bases between. Germline values: CDR1 ENHRY, CDR2 SYGVKD. In DNA form, the CDR3 reads TGTGCCACCAGGTCCCCCAGGGGTGAAGCTTTCTTT. This sequence encodes CATRSPRGEAFF.

The V call is TRBV14, the J call TRBJ2-1; D not resolved. Trimming removed 4 bases at V and 0 bases at J, with 13 bases between. This CDR3 contains 16 residues. The germline CDR1 and CDR2 sequences are SGHDN and FVKESK. This CDR3 reads CASSLRGLSSYNEQFF. CDR3 sequence (DNA): TGTGCCAGCAGCCTCAGAGGCTTGAGCTCCTACAATGAGCAGTTCTTC.

The chain employs TRBV5-5 and TRBJ2-5, with D perhaps matching TRBD1 or TRBD2 (5 bases each). This CDR3 has 15 amino acids. The germline gives CDR1 SGHKS, CDR2 YYEKEE (reference sequence). Trimming cost V 2 bases and J 1 base, with 12 bases left between them. CDR3 nucleotide sequence: TGTGCCAGCAGCTTCTACCGGGACGGCCAAGAGACCCAGTACTTC. Its protein product is CASSFYRDGQETQYF. The full variable domain, with the rest looked up from reference TRBV5-5 and TRBJ2-5, is DAGVTQSPTHLIKTRGQQVTLRCSPISGHKSVSWYQQVLGQGPQFIFQYYEKEERGRGNFPDRFSARQFPNYSSELNVNALLLGDSALYLCASSFYRDGQETQYFGPGTRLLVL.

This clonotype was picked up a small number of times. The chain couples TRBV10-3 to TRBJ2-2, with D possibly matching TRBD1 (5 bases). This CDR3 has 16 residues. The germline V gene encodes CDR1 ENHRY and CDR2 SYGVKD. V lost 0 bases and J 4 bases, leaving 12 bases between the germline ends. The chain's CDR3 is CAISESKRGSTGELFF. CDR3 bases: TGTGCCATCAGTGAGTCGAAAAGGGGCAGCACCGGGGAGCTGTTTTTT.

The rearrangement uses TRBV28 and TRBJ2-5; D is unclear. This CDR3 is built from 16 residues. Trimming removed 3 bases from V and 2 bases from J, with 16 bases in between. In germline, CDR1 is MDHEN, CDR2 SYDVKM. CDR3 residues: CASSFGKTNYQETQYF. The CDR3 region has the DNA TGTGCCAGCAGTTTTGGAAAAACCAACTATCAAGAGACCCAGTACTTC.

This clonotype came up a few times. The V and J genes are TRBV27 and TRBJ2-7, with D possibly being TRBD1 or TRBD2 (6 bases each). V lost 2 bases and J lost 7, with 27 bases in between. CDR3 length: 18 amino acids. Germline V gene data show CDR1 as MNHEY and CDR2 as SMNVEV (reference sequence). CDR3 sequence: CASSLKGGHRLSVGEQYF. DNA for the CDR3: TGTGCCAGCAGTTTAAAAGGGGGGCACAGGTTGTCGGTGGGGGAGCAGTACTTC.

This chain joins TRBV5-1 and TRBJ2-1; D is undetermined. CDR1 and CDR2 from the germline V gene are SGHRS and YFSETQ. The germline V and J ends were trimmed by 8 bases and 8 bases, with 20 bases remaining between them. This CDR3 is built from 14 residues. Written as DNA, the CDR3 is TGCGCCAGTCGGAGTGGACGGTCCTCGGATGAGCAGTTCTTC. Protein: CASRSGRSSDEQFF.

This clonotype has more than one count but fewer than ten. V is TRBV24-1 and J is TRBJ2-1; 13 bases line up with TRBD2. The V gene end was trimmed by 4 bases and the J gene end by 5 bases; junction bases not matched to a gene: 4. CDR3 length equals 16 residues. The germline CDR1 and CDR2 sequences are KGHDR and SFDVKD. The CDR3 nucleotides read TGTGCCACCAGTGACAACGGACTAGCGGGGGACAATGAGCAGTTCTTC. Translating it yields CATSDNGLAGDNEQFF.

This chain joins TRBV4-1 and TRBJ2-1; TRBD2 aligns across 8 bases. The J call could be wrong; TRBJ2-7 is a better fit for the DNA end. The germline CDR1 and CDR2 sequences are MGHRA and YSYEKL. The CDR3 length is 17 residues. The CDR3 DNA follows: TGCGCCAGCAGCCAAGGTCCCCTAGCGGGTCCCACCTACGAGCAGTACTTC. This gives the protein CASSQGPLAGPTYEQYF.

V usage is TRBV20-1 and J usage is TRBJ2-5; TRBD2 matches 10 bases. The CDR3 spans 14 residues. Germline CDR1 DFQATT, CDR2 SNEGSKA (reference sequence). The V and J ends lost 3 bases and 5 bases, in that order; junction bases with no gene match: 6. In DNA form, the CDR3 reads TGCAGTGCTAGTGGTAGCGGGGGGCTGGAGACCCAGTACTTC. Protein: CSASGSGGLETQYF.

This clonotype was found once. The chain has TRBV12-3 or TRBV12-4 and TRBJ1-2; no firm D call. CDR3 length: 14 amino acids. The V gene lost 4 bases and the J gene lost 6 bases, with 15 bases spanning the gap. In DNA, the CDR3 is TGTGCCAGCAGTTCACAATCTCGGCGGGATGGCTACACCTTC. It codes for CASSSQSRRDGYTF.

This clonotype has a handful of counts. V and J are TRBV6-6 and TRBJ1-2; TRBD1 matches 10 bases. Germline lookup yields CDR1 MNHNY and CDR2 SVGAGI (reference sequence). Losses at the gene ends were 2 bases for V and 8 bases for J; bases not matched to a gene: 8. This CDR3 has 15 residues. The CDR3 nucleotides are TGTGCCAGCAGTTACACCGGGACAGGGGACGGAGGCTACACCTTC. Translating it yields CASSYTGTGDGGYTF.

This clonotype came up many times. This chain uses TRBV7-9 with TRBJ1-1, with a tentative D call TRBD1 (6 bases). There are 15 residues in the CDR3. V gave up 1 base and J gave up 1 base, with 10 bases separating them. In germline, CDR1 is SEHNR, CDR2 FQNEAQ (reference sequence). This chain's CDR3 is CASSLGTGPNTEAFF. DNA of the CDR3: TGTGCCAGCAGCTTAGGAACAGGGCCGAACACTGAAGCTTTCTTT.

The J gene is TRBJ2-1, the V gene TRBV19, with 7 bases matching TRBD2. The trim removed 7 bases at V and 0 bases at J, leaving 3 bases unmatched. The CDR3 has 14 amino acids. Germline V CDR1 and CDR2: LNHDA, SQIVND (reference sequence). DNA for the CDR3: TGTGCCAGTAATGGGGGGGGCTCCTACAATGAGCAGTTCTTC. As protein: CASNGGGSYNEQFF.

This clonotype came up a few times. V gene TRBV5-1 combines with J gene TRBJ2-4, with D perhaps TRBD1 (6 bases). The CDR3 has 17 amino acids. Germline CDR1 SGHRS, CDR2 YFSETQ. V was clipped by 4 bases and J by 3 bases, with 20 bases between them. The CDR3 DNA reads TGCGCCAGCAGCCCCACGCCACAGGGTATAGTCAAAAACATTCAGTACTTC. It codes for CASSPTPQGIVKNIQYF. The full variable domain, in which reference TRBV5-1 and TRBJ2-4 provide the parts outside the CDR3, is KAGVTQTPRYLIKTRGQQVTLSCSPISGHRSVSWYQQTPGQGLQFLFEYFSETQRNKGNFPGRFSGRQFSNSRSEMNVSTLELGDSALYLCASSPTPQGIVKNIQYFGAGTRLSVL.

In DNA, the CDR3 is TGTGCCTGGAGCGGGGGAGGTGAAAAACTGTTTTTT. It specifies CAWSGGGEKLFF. The genes are TRBV30 and TRBJ1-4; perhaps TRBD1 as D (5 bases). CDR1 and CDR2 (germline): GTSNPN, SVGIG (reference sequence). With 3 bases removed from V and 7 bases from J, the gap between germline ends came to 9 bases. CDR3 length: 12 residues.